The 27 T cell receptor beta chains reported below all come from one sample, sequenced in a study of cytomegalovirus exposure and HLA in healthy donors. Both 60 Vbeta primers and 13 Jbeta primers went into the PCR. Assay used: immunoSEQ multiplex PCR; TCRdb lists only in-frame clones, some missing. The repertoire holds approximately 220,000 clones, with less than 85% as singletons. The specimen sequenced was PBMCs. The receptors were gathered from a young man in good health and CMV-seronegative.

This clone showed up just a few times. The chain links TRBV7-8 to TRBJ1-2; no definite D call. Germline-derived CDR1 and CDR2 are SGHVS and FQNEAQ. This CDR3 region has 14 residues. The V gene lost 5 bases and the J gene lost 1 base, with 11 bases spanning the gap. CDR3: CASSVGRVNYGYTF. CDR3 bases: TGTGCCAGCAGCGTAGGGAGGGTTAACTATGGCTACACCTTC.

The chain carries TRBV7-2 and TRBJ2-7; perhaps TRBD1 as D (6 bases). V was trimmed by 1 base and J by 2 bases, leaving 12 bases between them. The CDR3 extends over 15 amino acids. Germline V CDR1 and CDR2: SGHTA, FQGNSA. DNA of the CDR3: TGTGCCAGCAGCTTAGTCCAGGGGTTAGCCTACGAGCAGTACTTC. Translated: CASSLVQGLAYEQYF.

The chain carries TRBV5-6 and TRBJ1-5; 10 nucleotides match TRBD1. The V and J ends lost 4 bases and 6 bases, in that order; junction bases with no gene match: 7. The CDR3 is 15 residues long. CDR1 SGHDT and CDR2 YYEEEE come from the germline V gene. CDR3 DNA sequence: TGTGCCAGCAGCCCAGGGACAGGGGTATTTCAGCCCCAGCATTTT. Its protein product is CASSPGTGVFQPQHF. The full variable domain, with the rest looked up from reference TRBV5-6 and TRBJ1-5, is DAGVTQSPTHLIKTRGQQVTLRCSPKSGHDTVSWYQQALGQGPQFIFQYYEEEERQRGNFPDRFSGHQFPNYSSELNVNALLLGDSALYLCASSPGTGVFQPQHFGDGTRLSIL.

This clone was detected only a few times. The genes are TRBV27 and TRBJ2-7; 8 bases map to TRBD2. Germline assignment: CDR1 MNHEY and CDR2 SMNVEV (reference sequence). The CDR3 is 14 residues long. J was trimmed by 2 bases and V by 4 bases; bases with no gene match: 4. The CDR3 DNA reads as TGTGCCAGCAGTTCGGGCGGGAGGACCTACGAGCAGTACTTC. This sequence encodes CASSSGGRTYEQYF.

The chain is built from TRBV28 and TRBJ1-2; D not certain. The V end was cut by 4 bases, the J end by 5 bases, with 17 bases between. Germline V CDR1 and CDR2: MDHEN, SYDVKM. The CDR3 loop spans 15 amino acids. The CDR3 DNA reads TGTGCCAGCAGTTCGGGTAGACGGATCTCTTATGGCTACACCTTC. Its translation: CASSSGRRISYGYTF.

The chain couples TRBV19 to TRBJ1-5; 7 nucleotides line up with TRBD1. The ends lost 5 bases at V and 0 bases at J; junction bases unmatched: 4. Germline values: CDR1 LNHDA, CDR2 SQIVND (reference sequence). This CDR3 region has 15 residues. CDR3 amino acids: CASSQGQISNQPQHF. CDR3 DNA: TGTGCCAGTAGTCAGGGACAGATTAGCAATCAGCCCCAGCATTTT.

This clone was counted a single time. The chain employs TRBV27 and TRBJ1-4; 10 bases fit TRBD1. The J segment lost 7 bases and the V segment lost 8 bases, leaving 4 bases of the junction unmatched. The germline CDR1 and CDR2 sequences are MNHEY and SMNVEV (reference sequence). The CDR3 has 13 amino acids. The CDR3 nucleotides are TGTGCCAGCCGACAGGGGGCGGTTGAAAAACTGTTTTTT. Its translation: CASRQGAVEKLFF.

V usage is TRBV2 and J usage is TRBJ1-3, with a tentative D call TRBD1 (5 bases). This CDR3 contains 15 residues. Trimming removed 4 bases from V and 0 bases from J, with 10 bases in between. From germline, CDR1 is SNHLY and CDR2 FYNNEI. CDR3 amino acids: CASSGSGISGNTIYF. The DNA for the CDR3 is TGTGCCAGCAGTGGTTCAGGGATCTCTGGAAACACCATATATTTT.

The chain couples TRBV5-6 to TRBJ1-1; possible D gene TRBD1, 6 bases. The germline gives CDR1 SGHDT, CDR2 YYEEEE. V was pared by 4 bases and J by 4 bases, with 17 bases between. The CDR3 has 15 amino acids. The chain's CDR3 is CASSPRGHSGTEAFF. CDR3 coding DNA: TGTGCCAGCAGCCCAAGGGGACACAGTGGCACTGAAGCTTTCTTT.

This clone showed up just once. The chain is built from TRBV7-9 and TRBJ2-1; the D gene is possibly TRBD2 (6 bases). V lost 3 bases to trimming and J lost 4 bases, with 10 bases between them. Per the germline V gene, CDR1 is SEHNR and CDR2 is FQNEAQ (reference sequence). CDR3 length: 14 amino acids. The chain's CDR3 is CASSLTGLYNEQFF. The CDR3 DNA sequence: TGTGCCAGCAGCTTGACGGGACTTTACAATGAGCAGTTCTTC.

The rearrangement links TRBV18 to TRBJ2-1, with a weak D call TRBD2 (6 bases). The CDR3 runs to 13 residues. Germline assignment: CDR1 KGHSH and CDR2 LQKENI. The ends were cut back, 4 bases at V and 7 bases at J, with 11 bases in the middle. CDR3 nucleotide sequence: TGTGCCAGCTCACTTAGACTAGAAAATGAGCAGTTCTTC. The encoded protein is CASSLRLENEQFF.

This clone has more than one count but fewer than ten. The chain's CDR3 is CASSFTSGGEAFF. DNA for the CDR3: TGTGCCAGCAGTTTCACGTCAGGGGGTGAAGCTTTCTTT. This chain links TRBV7-9 with TRBJ1-1, with 7 bases identical to TRBD1. Germline V lookup: CDR1 SEHNR, CDR2 FQNEAQ (reference sequence). This CDR3 has 13 residues. Trimming removed 6 bases from V and 7 bases from J; junction bases left unmatched: 8.

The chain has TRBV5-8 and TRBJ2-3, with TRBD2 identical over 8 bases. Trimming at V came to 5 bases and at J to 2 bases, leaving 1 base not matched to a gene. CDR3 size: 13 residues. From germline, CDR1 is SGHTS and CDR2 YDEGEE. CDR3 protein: CASRLAATDTQYF. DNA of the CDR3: TGTGCCAGCAGACTAGCGGCCACAGATACGCAGTATTTT. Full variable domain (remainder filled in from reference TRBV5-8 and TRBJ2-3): EAGVTQSPTHLIKTRGQQATLRCSPISGHTSVYWYQQALGLGLQFLLWYDEGEERNRGNFPPRFSGRQFPNYSSELNVNALELEDSALYLCASRLAATDTQYFGPGTRLTVL.

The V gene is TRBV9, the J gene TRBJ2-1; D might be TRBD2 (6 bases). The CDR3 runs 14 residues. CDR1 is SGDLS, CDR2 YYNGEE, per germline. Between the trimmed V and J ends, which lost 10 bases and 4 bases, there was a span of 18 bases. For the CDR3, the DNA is TGTGCCGGAGAGGTCCAGGCGGGGTACAATGAGCAGTTCTTC. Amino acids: CAGEVQAGYNEQFF.

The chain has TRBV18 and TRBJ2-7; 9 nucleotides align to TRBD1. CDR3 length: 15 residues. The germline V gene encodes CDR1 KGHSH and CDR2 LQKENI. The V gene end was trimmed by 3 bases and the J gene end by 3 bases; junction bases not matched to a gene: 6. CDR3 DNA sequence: TGTGCCAGCTCACCCTGGACAGGGGCCTTCTACGAGCAGTACTTC. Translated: CASSPWTGAFYEQYF.

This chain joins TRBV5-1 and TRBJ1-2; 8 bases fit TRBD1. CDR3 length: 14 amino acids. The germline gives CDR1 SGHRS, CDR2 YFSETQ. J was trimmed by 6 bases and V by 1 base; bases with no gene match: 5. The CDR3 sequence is CASSLMDRADGYTF. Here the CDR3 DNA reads TGCGCCAGCAGCTTGATGGACAGGGCCGATGGCTACACCTTC.

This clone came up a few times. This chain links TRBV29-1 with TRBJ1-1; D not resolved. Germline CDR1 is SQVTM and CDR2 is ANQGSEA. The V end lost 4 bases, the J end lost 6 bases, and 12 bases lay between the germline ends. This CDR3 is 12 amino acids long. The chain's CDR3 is CSVGQEDAEAFF. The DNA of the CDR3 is TGCAGCGTTGGACAAGAAGACGCTGAAGCTTTCTTT.

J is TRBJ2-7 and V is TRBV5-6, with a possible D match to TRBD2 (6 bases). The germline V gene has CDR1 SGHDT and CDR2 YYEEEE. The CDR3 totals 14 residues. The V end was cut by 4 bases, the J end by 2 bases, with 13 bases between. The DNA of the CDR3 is TGTGCCAGCAGCCGGGGACTCGAACCCTACGAGCAGTACTTC. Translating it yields CASSRGLEPYEQYF. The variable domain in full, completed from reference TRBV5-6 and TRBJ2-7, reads DAGVTQSPTHLIKTRGQQVTLRCSPKSGHDTVSWYQQALGQGPQFIFQYYEEEERQRGNFPDRFSGHQFPNYSSELNVNALLLGDSALYLCASSRGLEPYEQYFGPGTRLTVT.

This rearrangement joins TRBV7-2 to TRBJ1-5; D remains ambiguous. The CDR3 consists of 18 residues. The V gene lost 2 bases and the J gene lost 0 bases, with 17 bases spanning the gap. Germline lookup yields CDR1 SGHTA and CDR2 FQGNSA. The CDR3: CASSLTGVKLNSNQPQHF. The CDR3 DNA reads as TGTGCCAGCAGCTTAACCGGGGTGAAGCTCAATAGCAATCAGCCCCAGCATTTT.

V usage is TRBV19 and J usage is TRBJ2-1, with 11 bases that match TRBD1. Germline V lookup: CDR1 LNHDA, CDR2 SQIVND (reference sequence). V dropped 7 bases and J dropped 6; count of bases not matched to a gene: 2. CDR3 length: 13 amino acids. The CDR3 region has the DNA TGTGCCAGTATGGGACAGGGGGTCAATGAGCAGTTCTTC. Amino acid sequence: CASMGQGVNEQFF.

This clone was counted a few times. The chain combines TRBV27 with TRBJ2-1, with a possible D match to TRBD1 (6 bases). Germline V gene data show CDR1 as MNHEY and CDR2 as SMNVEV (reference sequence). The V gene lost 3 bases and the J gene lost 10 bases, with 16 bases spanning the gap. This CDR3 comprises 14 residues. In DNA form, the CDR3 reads TGTGCCAGCAGTTTGGGGGCGGCTTGGGGGGAGCAGTTCTTC. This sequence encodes CASSLGAAWGEQFF.

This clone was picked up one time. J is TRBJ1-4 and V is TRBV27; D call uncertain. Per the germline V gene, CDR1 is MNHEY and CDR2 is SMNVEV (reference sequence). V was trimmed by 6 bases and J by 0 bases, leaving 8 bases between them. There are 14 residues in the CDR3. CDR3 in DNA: TGTGCCAGCAGACCTACCTCAACTAATGAAAAACTGTTTTTT. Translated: CASRPTSTNEKLFF.

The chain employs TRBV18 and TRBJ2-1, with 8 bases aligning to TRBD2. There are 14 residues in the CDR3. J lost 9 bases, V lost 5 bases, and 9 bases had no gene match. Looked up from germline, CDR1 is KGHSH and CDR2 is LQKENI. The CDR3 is CASSLEREFGEQFF. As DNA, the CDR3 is TGTGCCAGCTCATTAGAGCGGGAGTTCGGTGAGCAGTTCTTC.

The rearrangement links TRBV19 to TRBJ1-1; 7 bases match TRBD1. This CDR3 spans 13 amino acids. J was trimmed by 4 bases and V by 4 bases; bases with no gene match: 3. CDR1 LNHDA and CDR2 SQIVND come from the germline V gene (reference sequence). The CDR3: CASSTGGFTEAFF. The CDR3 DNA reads TGTGCCAGTAGTACAGGGGGATTCACTGAAGCTTTCTTT.

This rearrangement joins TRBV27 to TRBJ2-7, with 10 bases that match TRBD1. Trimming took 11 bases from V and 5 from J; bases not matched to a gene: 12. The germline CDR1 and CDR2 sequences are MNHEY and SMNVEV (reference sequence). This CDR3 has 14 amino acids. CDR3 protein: CAAAPRDRGHEQYF. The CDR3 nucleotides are TGTGCCGCCGCCCCCCGGGACAGGGGCCACGAGCAGTACTTC.

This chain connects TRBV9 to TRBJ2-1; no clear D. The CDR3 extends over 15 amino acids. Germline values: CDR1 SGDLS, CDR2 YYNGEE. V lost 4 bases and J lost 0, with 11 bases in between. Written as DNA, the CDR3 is TGTGCCAGCAGCTCGCAGGTCGGCTCCTACAATGAGCAGTTCTTC. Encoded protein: CASSSQVGSYNEQFF. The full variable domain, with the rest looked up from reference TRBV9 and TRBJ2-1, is DSGVTQTPKHLITATGQRVTLRCSPRSGDLSVYWYQQSLDQGLQFLIQYYNGEERAKGNILERFSAQQFPDLHSELNLSSLELGDSALYFCASSSQVGSYNEQFFGPGTRLTVL.

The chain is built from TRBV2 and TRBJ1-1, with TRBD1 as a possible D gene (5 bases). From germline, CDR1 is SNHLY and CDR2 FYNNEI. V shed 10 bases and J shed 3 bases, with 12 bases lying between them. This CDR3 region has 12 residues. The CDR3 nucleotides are TGTGCCACCCCGGGGGATGACACTGAAGCTTTCTTT. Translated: CATPGDDTEAFF.